The entry that follows covers one T cell receptor (beta chain) sequence. This record comes from a study of T cell changes during pregnancy in multiple sclerosis. Measured with immunoSEQ multiplex PCR; TCRdb has only the in-frame clones, and not every one. The sample yields tens of thousands of clones, about 90% seen once. This sample comprised CD4+ T cells from peripheral blood mononuclear cells, obtained after pregnancy. The clonotype was recovered from a female donor in good health, enrolled as a control in a pregnancy study.

The DNA for the CDR3 is TGTGCCAGCAGTTTAGTCCAGGGTAGCAATCAGCCCCAGCATTTT. As protein: CASSLVQGSNQPQHF. This sequence joins TRBV28 and TRBJ1-5, with a possible D match to TRBD1 (5 bases). This CDR3 has 15 amino acids. Germline V lookup: CDR1 MDHEN, CDR2 SYDVKM. Trimming took off 2 bases at V and 0 bases at J, with 8 bases between the two ends. Looking up the rest from reference TRBV28 and TRBJ1-5 gives the full variable domain: DVKVTQSSRYLVKRTGEKVFLECVQDMDHENMFWYRQDPGLGLRLIYFSYDVKMKEKGDIPEGYSVSREKKERFSLILESASTNQTSMYLCASSLVQGSNQPQHFGDGTRLSIL.